Below, 26 T cell receptor beta chains from the same sample are listed, as sequenced in a study of OX40 agonist ivuxolimab in advanced cancers. TCRdb's table, derived via immunoSEQ multiplex PCR, lists solely in-frame clones and lacks some. Found here are 20,000 to 25,000 clones, 65% to 85% of them singletons; the top ten hold roughly 24%. The sample here was CD4+ or CD8+ T cells sorted from blood, taken in a trial of the OX40 agonist ivuxolimab. The receptors were sampled from an adult with an advanced solid tumor such as melanoma, head and neck, liver or kidney cancer.

The chain recombines TRBV28 with TRBJ1-2, with no clear D. Germline assignment: CDR1 MDHEN and CDR2 SYDVKM. This CDR3 spans 15 amino acids. Trimming shortened V by 7 bases and J by 0 bases, and 15 bases separated the two germline ends. The CDR3 nucleotides are TGTGCCAGCACCCCCTCGTTTGGGACTAACTATGGCTACACCTTC. Amino acid sequence: CASTPSFGTNYGYTF.

The chain uses TRBV6-4 and TRBJ2-3; 7 nucleotides align to TRBD1. Per the germline V gene, CDR1 is MRHNA and CDR2 is SNTAGT. V lost 3 bases and J lost 2; bases outside the gene matches: 17. The CDR3 has 19 residues. The CDR3, as DNA: TGTGCCAGCAGTGAAACCCTCCGATACCGGGACAGCGACACAGATACGCAGTATTTT. Its protein product is CASSETLRYRDSDTDTQYF.

The chain employs TRBV6-5 and TRBJ2-1; no clear D gene. The CDR3 consists of 12 residues. The V and J ends lost 0 bases and 8 bases respectively, with 5 bases between them. Germline V gives CDR1 MNHEY, CDR2 SVGAGI. CDR3 residues: CASSYSGDEQFF. In DNA, the CDR3 is TGTGCCAGCAGTTACTCTGGGGATGAGCAGTTCTTC.

The rearrangement uses TRBV7-9 and TRBJ1-1; tentative D call: TRBD1 (5 bases). The germline V gene has CDR1 SEHNR and CDR2 FQNEAQ (reference sequence). Trimming stripped 5 bases from V and 4 bases from J, with 14 bases between. The CDR3 is 14 amino acids. The CDR3 DNA reads as TGTGCCAGCAGCCCCTCTTGGGGCCTCACTGAAGCTTTCTTT. Its translation is CASSPSWGLTEAFF.

J is TRBJ1-2 and V is TRBV28; D is perhaps TRBD1 (5 bases). The CDR3 runs 13 residues. Trimming shortened V by 5 bases and J by 2 bases, and 9 bases separated the two germline ends. Germline CDR1 MDHEN, CDR2 SYDVKM. The CDR3 sequence: CASSAGGNYGYTF. The DNA for the CDR3 is TGTGCCAGCAGTGCCGGGGGGAACTATGGCTACACCTTC.

This chain connects TRBV5-1 to TRBJ2-7; D unclear. The CDR3 contains 12 residues. V was trimmed by 0 bases and J by 7 bases, leaving 8 bases between them. The germline gives CDR1 SGHRS, CDR2 YFSETQ. CDR3 sequence: CASSLVLGEQYF. The CDR3 DNA sequence: TGCGCCAGCAGCTTGGTTTTAGGGGAGCAGTACTTC.

The sample holds a few counts of this clone. The V gene is TRBV9, the J gene TRBJ1-1, with 7 positions matching TRBD1. This CDR3 is 17 amino acids long. J lost 6 bases, V lost 3 bases, and 17 bases had no gene match. Germline CDR1 is SGDLS and CDR2 is YYNGEE. As DNA, the CDR3 is TGTGCCAGCAGCGCCCAGGGGGGGGGCGGCCTCTTAGCTGAAGCTTTCTTT. Translation: CASSAQGGGGLLAEAFF.

V is TRBV28 and J is TRBJ1-6; 8 bases are a match to TRBD1. The CDR3 length is 14 residues. The germline CDR1 and CDR2 sequences are MDHEN and SYDVKM. Trimming took 6 bases from V and 10 from J; bases not matched to a gene: 8. This CDR3 reads CASSPTGEVSPLHF. Here the CDR3 DNA reads TGTGCCAGCAGCCCGACAGGGGAGGTATCACCCCTCCACTTT.

The V gene is TRBV5-4, the J gene TRBJ2-7, with TRBD1 matching 7 bases. Germline CDR1 and CDR2: SGHNT and YYREEE (reference sequence). V trimming: 4 bases; J trimming: 7 bases; junction bases outside the gene matches: 8. This CDR3 has 13 residues. The CDR3 nucleotides are TGTGCCAGCAGCCCTGACAGGGTGGGGGAGCAGTACTTC. Its translation: CASSPDRVGEQYF.

The chain uses TRBV11-3 and TRBJ2-2; tentatively, D is TRBD1 (5 bases). This CDR3 has 12 amino acids. CDR1 and CDR2 (germline): SGHNT, YENEEA. Trimming removed 2 bases at V and 7 bases at J, with 5 bases between. CDR3 DNA sequence: TGTGCCAGCAGCTTAACAGGCGGGGAGCTGTTTTTT. Encoded protein: CASSLTGGELFF.

The chain combines TRBV6-1 with TRBJ2-2, with D possibly matching TRBD1 (6 bases). Germline values: CDR1 MNHNS, CDR2 SASEGT. The V end was cut by 7 bases, the J end by 0 bases, with 12 bases between. CDR3 length: 15 residues. DNA of the CDR3: TGTGCCAGCAAGGGGGACAACTCGAACACCGGGGAGCTGTTTTTT. Protein: CASKGDNSNTGELFF.

The chain employs TRBV11-2 and TRBJ2-2; 7 bases align to TRBD1. The CDR3 covers 17 residues. Per germline, CDR1 SGHAT and CDR2 FQNNGV. With V trimmed by 1 base and J by 4 bases, 9 bases remained unmatched. The CDR3 DNA reads TGTGCCAGCAGCTTAGGATTAGGACAGGCTGCCACCGGGGAGCTGTTTTTT. It translates to CASSLGLGQAATGELFF.

This clone was seen just once. The chain couples TRBV30 to TRBJ1-5, with 8 bases fitting TRBD1. Unmatched junction bases numbered 7, after V lost 0 bases and J lost 6 bases. Germline loops: CDR1 GTSNPN, CDR2 SVGIG (reference sequence). CDR3 length equals 15 residues. In nucleotides, the CDR3 is TGTGCCTGGAGTGTCACAGGGGGATCGGGTCAGCCCCAGCATTTT. Protein sequence: CAWSVTGGSGQPQHF.

This clone has more than one count but fewer than ten. The J gene is TRBJ1-1, the V gene TRBV20-1; D is unresolved. The CDR3 extends over 8 amino acids. CDR1 is DFQATT, CDR2 SNEGSKA, per germline (reference sequence). The CDR3 DNA follows: TGCAGCCGCGAAGAAGCTTTCTTT. Translating it yields CSREEAFF.

The chain couples TRBV27 to TRBJ2-5; the match to TRBD1 covers 12 bases. The J call may be in error: the DNA end matches TRBJ2-7 better. Germline V lookup: CDR1 MNHEY, CDR2 SMNVEV (reference sequence). There are 14 residues in the CDR3. CDR3 in DNA: TGTGCCGTGGCCGTAGGGACAGGGGGCTCCGAGCAGTACTTC. It yields the protein CAVAVGTGGSEQYF.

The J gene is TRBJ2-7, the V gene TRBV30, with TRBD2 matching 13 bases. The CDR3 has 14 amino acids. V was clipped by 0 bases and J by 6 bases; unmatched bases: 2. Germline CDR1 GTSNPN, CDR2 SVGIG (reference sequence). The CDR3, as DNA: TGTGCCTGGAGTGTACTAGCGGGAGGGTTCGAGCAGTACTTC. Encoded protein: CAWSVLAGGFEQYF.

The chain joins TRBV5-4 to TRBJ2-7, with a weak D call TRBD1 (6 bases). The V end lost 2 bases, the J end lost 5 bases, and 17 bases lay between the germline ends. This CDR3 contains 15 residues. The germline V gene has CDR1 SGHNT and CDR2 YYREEE (reference sequence). The CDR3 sequence: CASSFYSGTLHEQYF. The CDR3 DNA reads TGTGCCAGCAGCTTCTATTCCGGGACACTCCACGAGCAGTACTTC.

The V gene is TRBV5-5, the J gene TRBJ2-1, with TRBD2 as a possible D gene (5 bases). The CDR3 covers 15 residues. V gave up 0 bases and J gave up 2 bases, with 9 bases separating them. In germline, CDR1 is SGHKS, CDR2 YYEKEE (reference sequence). The CDR3 is CASSLAGVAYNEQFF. CDR3 DNA: TGTGCCAGCAGCTTGGCCGGGGTGGCCTACAATGAGCAGTTCTTC. Drawing the rest from reference TRBV5-5 and TRBJ2-1, the complete variable domain is DAGVTQSPTHLIKTRGQQVTLRCSPISGHKSVSWYQQVLGQGPQFIFQYYEKEERGRGNFPDRFSARQFPNYSSELNVNALLLGDSALYLCASSLAGVAYNEQFFGPGTRLTVL.

The chain has TRBV15 and TRBJ2-4, with D perhaps being TRBD1 or TRBD2 (5 bases each). V lost 2 bases to trimming and J lost 0 bases, with 11 bases between them. This CDR3 is built from 16 residues. Per germline, CDR1 LNHNV and CDR2 YYDKDF (reference sequence). The CDR3 nucleotides are TGTGCCACCAGCAGAAGGGGAGAGTTAGCCAAAAACATTCAGTACTTC. It codes for CATSRRGELAKNIQYF.

In DNA, the CDR3 is TGTGCCAGTAGTATTGAGGTAAAGGCTGAGACCCAGTACTTC. Its protein is CASSIEVKAETQYF. The V call is TRBV19, the J call TRBJ2-5; no firm D call. From germline, CDR1 is LNHDA and CDR2 SQIVND (reference sequence). There are 14 residues in the CDR3. The V end lost 3 bases, the J end lost 5 bases, and 13 bases lay between the germline ends.

This clone has a handful of counts. Germline and junction disagree at one end, which may indicate a read error. The rearrangement uses TRBV27 and TRBJ2-3; the D gene is possibly TRBD2 (5 bases). The germline CDR1 and CDR2 sequences are MNHEY and SMNVEV (reference sequence). The length of the CDR3 is 15 residues. CDR3 DNA sequence: TGTGCCACCAGTAAAGAACTAGAGGCCACAGATACGCAGTATTTT. Residues: CATSKELEATDTQYF.

This clone was seen a few times. The chain couples TRBV7-2 to TRBJ2-6, with D hard to call. Germline V gives CDR1 SGHTA, CDR2 FQGNSA. V was shortened by 2 bases and J by 0 bases, with 8 bases between the two germline ends. CDR3 length: 16 residues. Written as DNA, the CDR3 is TGTGCCAGCAGCTTAAGAGGCCTCTCTGGGGCCAACGTCCTGACTTTC. This sequence encodes CASSLRGLSGANVLTF. Full variable domain (missing parts from reference TRBV7-2 and TRBJ2-6): GAGVSQSPSNKVTEKGKDVELRCDPISGHTALYWYRQSLGQGLEFLIYFQGNSAPDKSGLPSDRFSAERTGGSVSTLTIQRTQQEDSAVYLCASSLRGLSGANVLTFGAGSRLTVL.

The V and J genes are TRBV4-3 and TRBJ2-7; TRBD1 or TRBD2 may be the D gene (5 bases each). In germline, CDR1 is LGHNA, CDR2 YSLEER. The CDR3 runs to 13 residues. V lost 1 base, J lost 7 bases, and 11 bases lay in between. CDR3 region: CASSQAEGREQYF. The CDR3 nucleotides read TGCGCCAGCAGCCAAGCTGAGGGGCGGGAGCAGTACTTC.

The chain combines TRBV28 with TRBJ2-5, with D perhaps TRBD1 or TRBD2 (5 bases each). Trimming removed 2 bases at V and 5 bases at J, with 27 bases between. There are 19 residues in the CDR3. CDR1 and CDR2 from the germline V gene are MDHEN and SYDVKM. The CDR3: CASSLADSSFGAILETQYF. The CDR3 DNA reads as TGTGCCAGCAGTTTAGCCGACTCCTCCTTCGGGGCAATTCTGGAGACCCAGTACTTC. Combining the CDR3 with reference TRBV28 and TRBJ2-5 gives the whole variable domain DVKVTQSSRYLVKRTGEKVFLECVQDMDHENMFWYRQDPGLGLRLIYFSYDVKMKEKGDIPEGYSVSREKKERFSLILESASTNQTSMYLCASSLADSSFGAILETQYFGPGTRLLVL.

This clone is termed hyperexpanded. The chain is built from TRBV25-1 and TRBJ2-1, with D tentatively TRBD1 or TRBD2 (7 bases each). Germline V gives CDR1 MGHDK, CDR2 SYGVNS. V was trimmed by 4 bases and J by 5 bases, leaving 15 bases between them. The CDR3 runs to 15 residues. CDR3 protein: CASSVGAGTDNEQFF. In DNA form, the CDR3 reads TGTGCCAGCAGTGTAGGAGCGGGGACAGACAATGAGCAGTTCTTC.

The chain carries TRBV4-3 and TRBJ2-7; 11 bases match TRBD1. Germline lookup yields CDR1 LGHNA and CDR2 YSLEER. V trimming: 4 bases; J trimming: 4 bases; junction bases outside the gene matches: 6. CDR3 size: 15 residues. The CDR3: CASSLTGTGGYEQYF. The CDR3 DNA sequence: TGCGCCAGCAGCCTTACAGGGACAGGGGGTTACGAGCAGTACTTC.